The present T cell receptor (beta chain) was sequenced within a study of blood T cell repertoires in COVID-19. Study at large: Sample material is recorded as cDNA or gDNA derived from T cells, B-cell-depleted T cells, or PBMCs.

Between the trimmed V and J ends, which lost 5 bases and 4 bases, there was a span of 7 bases. From germline, CDR1 is SGHRS and CDR2 YFSETQ. The length of the CDR3 is 13 residues. TCRdb keeps only in-frame clones here, not all; method: immunoSEQ multiplex PCR. The repertoire holds over 55,000 clones, with roughly nine tenths as singletons. The specimen was peripheral blood. The TCR comes from a woman older than 75 with acute or convalescent COVID-19. This chain links TRBV5-1 with TRBJ1-6, with D possibly TRBD1 on 6 matching bases. The CDR3 loop is CASRQGYNSPLHF. The CDR3 DNA is TGCGCCAGCAGACAGGGTTATAATTCACCCCTCCACTTT.